This is a list of T cell receptor beta chains from one sample in a study of T cell responses to AZD1222 COVID-19 vaccine. Using immunoSEQ multiplex PCR, the repertoire was profiled, and TCRdb retains in-frame clones only, with some absent. The sample lists 150,000 to 200,000 clones; 80% to 95% were seen once. Sequenced here: peripheral blood, sampled 28 days after the second AZD1222 dose. The receptors shown here come from an adult who received the AZD1222 COVID-19 vaccine. Each CDR3 is given with its conserved first and last residue. A D gene is named only where the DNA matches it firmly. A row's size may be missing; if present it is once, few, many or a size class.

cdr3_aa: CASSLFDQPQHF; cdr3_nt: TGTGCCAGCAGCTTATTCGATCAGCCCCAGCATTTT; d_call: -; v_call: TRBV7-6; clone_size: -; j_call: TRBJ1-5
cdr3_aa: CAWTTGQINEKLFF; cdr3_nt: TGTGCCTGGACCACAGGACAGATTAATGAAAAACTGTTTTTT; d_call: -; v_call: TRBV30; clone_size: -; j_call: TRBJ1-4
cdr3_aa: CASSDRDRGLGQPQHF; cdr3_nt: TGTGCCAGTAGTGATCGGGACAGGGGGCTCGGTCAGCCCCAGCATTTT; d_call: TRBD1; v_call: TRBV19; clone_size: -; j_call: TRBJ1-5
cdr3_aa: CASSSGTSGYEQYF; cdr3_nt: TGTGCCAGCAGTTCCGGGACTAGTGGCTACGAGCAGTACTTC; d_call: TRBD2; v_call: TRBV27; clone_size: many; j_call: TRBJ2-7
cdr3_aa: CASSLSPFRLAGGYNEQFF; cdr3_nt: TGTGCCAGCAGTCTAAGCCCCTTTCGCCTAGCGGGAGGGTACAATGAGCAGTTCTTC; d_call: TRBD2; v_call: TRBV27; clone_size: once; j_call: TRBJ2-1
cdr3_aa: CASSQLDLTGGNEQFF; cdr3_nt: TGCGCCAGCAGCCAATTGGATCTGACCGGGGGCAATGAGCAGTTCTTC; d_call: -; v_call: TRBV4-1; clone_size: -; j_call: TRBJ2-1
cdr3_aa: CSASTGNYGYTF; cdr3_nt: TGCAGTGCTAGTACAGGGAACTATGGCTACACCTTC; d_call: -; v_call: TRBV20-1; clone_size: -; j_call: TRBJ1-2
cdr3_aa: CASSAETGTPNGYTF; cdr3_nt: TGTGCCAGCAGCGCCGAAACAGGGACCCCTAATGGCTACACCTTC; d_call: -; v_call: TRBV9; clone_size: -; j_call: TRBJ1-2
cdr3_aa: CASSKQSNQPQHF; cdr3_nt: TGTGCCAGCAGTAAACAAAGCAATCAGCCCCAGCATTTT; d_call: -; v_call: TRBV6-2/TRBV6-3; clone_size: few; j_call: TRBJ1-5
cdr3_aa: CASSPLAEPAQPQHF; cdr3_nt: TGTGCCAGCTCACCATTAGCCGAGCCAGCTCAGCCCCAGCATTTT; d_call: -; v_call: TRBV18; clone_size: -; j_call: TRBJ1-5
cdr3_aa: CASTYSAAALTEAFF; cdr3_nt: TGTGCCAGCACCTACTCGGCGGCTGCCCTCACTGAAGCTTTCTTT; d_call: -; v_call: TRBV6-5; clone_size: -; j_call: TRBJ1-1
cdr3_aa: CASSPPSMNTEAFF; cdr3_nt: TGTGCCAGCTCACCACCCTCGATGAACACTGAAGCTTTCTTT; d_call: -; v_call: TRBV18; clone_size: -; j_call: TRBJ1-1
cdr3_aa: CASSLGQGRNTIYF; cdr3_nt: TGCGCCAGCAGCTTGGGACAGGGGAGAAACACCATATATTTT; d_call: TRBD1; v_call: TRBV5-1; clone_size: -; j_call: TRBJ1-3
cdr3_aa: CASSWGGRLYF; cdr3_nt: TGTGCCAGCAGCTGGGGAGGGAGGTTGTACTTC; d_call: TRBD2; v_call: TRBV12-3/TRBV12-4; clone_size: once; j_call: TRBJ2-4
cdr3_aa: CASSIPGANYGYTF; cdr3_nt: TGTGCCAGTAGTATCCCGGGAGCTAACTATGGCTACACCTTC; d_call: -; v_call: TRBV19; clone_size: -; j_call: TRBJ1-2
cdr3_aa: CASSRTSGGLGETQYF; cdr3_nt: TGTGCCAGCAGCCGGACTAGCGGGGGCCTGGGAGAGACCCAGTACTTC; d_call: TRBD2; v_call: TRBV5-4; clone_size: -; j_call: TRBJ2-5
cdr3_aa: CASSSGRGERREKLFF; cdr3_nt: TGTGCCAGCAGCTCGGGGCGGGGGGAGCGGAGAGAAAAACTGTTTTTT; d_call: -; v_call: TRBV7-2; clone_size: -; j_call: TRBJ1-4
cdr3_aa: CAWSAGLVLNEQFF; cdr3_nt: TGTGCCTGGAGCGCGGGACTAGTATTAAATGAGCAGTTCTTC; d_call: TRBD2; v_call: TRBV30; clone_size: -; j_call: TRBJ2-1
cdr3_aa: CASSQDPQTYNEQFF; cdr3_nt: TGTGCCAGCAGCCAAGATCCTCAGACCTACAATGAGCAGTTCTTC; d_call: -; v_call: TRBV3-1/TRBV3-2; clone_size: -; j_call: TRBJ2-1
cdr3_aa: CASRRGDSPLHF; cdr3_nt: TGTGCCAGCAGGAGGGGGGATTCACCCCTCCACTTT; d_call: -; v_call: TRBV28; clone_size: -; j_call: TRBJ1-6
cdr3_aa: CSVVPGTYGYTF; cdr3_nt: TGCAGCGTTGTTCCGGGAACCTATGGCTACACCTTC; d_call: -; v_call: TRBV29-1; clone_size: -; j_call: TRBJ1-2
cdr3_aa: CASSTTGQGQRPQHF; cdr3_nt: TGTGCCAGCAGCACAACCGGACAGGGGCAACGGCCCCAGCATTTT; d_call: TRBD1; v_call: TRBV6-2/TRBV6-3; clone_size: -; j_call: TRBJ1-5
cdr3_aa: CASRTTGNTGELFF; cdr3_nt: TGTGCCAGCAGAACGACAGGGAACACCGGGGAGCTGTTTTTT; d_call: -; v_call: TRBV27; clone_size: few; j_call: TRBJ2-2
cdr3_aa: CASSLGVYEQYF; cdr3_nt: TGTGCCAGCAGTTTAGGCGTGTACGAGCAGTACTTC; d_call: -; v_call: TRBV28; clone_size: -; j_call: TRBJ2-7
cdr3_aa: CASGPQGANYGYTF; cdr3_nt: TGTGCCAGCGGTCCCCAGGGGGCTAACTATGGCTACACCTTC; d_call: TRBD1; v_call: TRBV6-5; clone_size: few; j_call: TRBJ1-2
cdr3_aa: CASSLSSRGQLDTGELFF; cdr3_nt: TGTGCCAGCAGCTTGTCTTCTCGAGGACAGTTGGACACCGGGGAGCTGTTTTTT; d_call: -; v_call: TRBV7-2; clone_size: once; j_call: TRBJ2-2
cdr3_aa: CASSLDGSNQPQHF; cdr3_nt: TGCGCCAGCAGCTTGGACGGCAGCAATCAGCCCCAGCATTTT; d_call: -; v_call: TRBV5-1; clone_size: -; j_call: TRBJ1-5
cdr3_aa: CASRMRGEQYF; cdr3_nt: TGTGCCAGCAGGATGCGCGGCGAGCAGTACTTC; d_call: -; v_call: TRBV28; clone_size: once; j_call: TRBJ2-7
cdr3_aa: CASSSRRVGDTIYF; cdr3_nt: TGTGCCAGCAGCTCTAGACGTGTAGGAGACACCATATATTTT; d_call: -; v_call: TRBV7-9; clone_size: -; j_call: TRBJ1-3
cdr3_aa: CASSLVNEQFF; cdr3_nt: TGTGCCAGCAGTTTAGTAAATGAGCAGTTCTTC; d_call: -; v_call: TRBV28; clone_size: -; j_call: TRBJ2-1
cdr3_aa: CASSGLFRSGGNTIYF; cdr3_nt: TGTGCCAGCAGTGGCCTTTTCCGGTCTGGTGGAAACACCATATATTTT; d_call: -; v_call: TRBV6-1; clone_size: -; j_call: TRBJ1-3
cdr3_aa: CASSQFNARASYEQYF; cdr3_nt: TGCGCCAGCAGCCAGTTTAATGCGAGGGCCAGCTACGAGCAGTACTTC; d_call: -; v_call: TRBV4-3; clone_size: -; j_call: TRBJ2-7
cdr3_aa: CASSYERGAGYTF; cdr3_nt: TGTGCCAGCAGTTACGAGCGGGGGGCTGGCTACACCTTC; d_call: -; v_call: TRBV6-6; clone_size: -; j_call: TRBJ1-2
cdr3_aa: CASSLLDRDYGYTF; cdr3_nt: TGTGCCAGCTCACTACTAGACAGGGACTATGGCTACACCTTC; d_call: TRBD1; v_call: TRBV18; clone_size: -; j_call: TRBJ1-2
cdr3_aa: CASSETGGGSYEQYF; cdr3_nt: TGTGCCAGCAGCGAAACAGGGGGCGGCTCCTACGAGCAGTACTTC; d_call: TRBD1; v_call: TRBV5-5; clone_size: -; j_call: TRBJ2-7
cdr3_aa: CASSARTAITDTQYF; cdr3_nt: TGTGCCAGTAGTGCCAGGACCGCTATTACGGATACGCAGTATTTT; d_call: -; v_call: TRBV19; clone_size: -; j_call: TRBJ2-3
cdr3_aa: CASREGATEAFF; cdr3_nt: TGTGCCAGTAGGGAGGGGGCCACTGAAGCTTTCTTT; d_call: TRBD1; v_call: TRBV19; clone_size: -; j_call: TRBJ1-1
cdr3_aa: CASSLAYGLLNSPLHF; cdr3_nt: TGTGCCAGCAGCTTAGCCTACGGACTCCTGAATTCACCCCTCCACTTT; d_call: -; v_call: TRBV11-3; clone_size: -; j_call: TRBJ1-6
cdr3_aa: CASRRGSIQETQYF; cdr3_nt: TGTGCCAGTAGGCGGGGATCGATCCAAGAGACCCAGTACTTC; d_call: -; v_call: TRBV2; clone_size: once; j_call: TRBJ2-5
cdr3_aa: CASSQEGSGTLYEQYF; cdr3_nt: TGTGCCAGCAGCCAAGAGGGTAGCGGGACCCTCTACGAGCAGTACTTC; d_call: TRBD2; v_call: TRBV7-9; clone_size: -; j_call: TRBJ2-7
cdr3_aa: CASSSSKTGLSNQPQHF; cdr3_nt: TGTGCCAGCAGTTCCTCAAAAACAGGGCTTAGCAATCAGCCCCAGCATTTT; d_call: -; v_call: TRBV27; clone_size: -; j_call: TRBJ1-5
cdr3_aa: CASSPGLGAHNTGELFF; cdr3_nt: TGTGCCAGCAGCCCCGGCCTAGGGGCGCATAACACCGGGGAGCTGTTTTTT; d_call: -; v_call: TRBV5-4; clone_size: -; j_call: TRBJ2-2
cdr3_aa: CASSQTGQNIQYF; cdr3_nt: TGCGCCAGCAGCCAAACAGGGCAAAACATTCAGTACTTC; d_call: -; v_call: TRBV4-3; clone_size: once; j_call: TRBJ2-4
cdr3_aa: CSVEVHAGYEQYF; cdr3_nt: TGCAGCGTTGAAGTCCACGCAGGGTACGAGCAGTACTTC; d_call: -; v_call: TRBV29-1; clone_size: -; j_call: TRBJ2-7
cdr3_aa: CASSLVPGSLDNEQFF; cdr3_nt: TGCGCCAGCAGCTTGGTGCCCGGGAGCCTGGACAATGAGCAGTTCTTC; d_call: -; v_call: TRBV5-1; clone_size: -; j_call: TRBJ2-1
cdr3_aa: CASSLAKRLAGPSSYNEQFF; cdr3_nt: TGTGCCAGCAGCTTGGCGAAGCGACTAGCGGGACCGAGCTCCTACAATGAGCAGTTCTTC; d_call: TRBD2; v_call: TRBV5-8; clone_size: -; j_call: TRBJ2-1
cdr3_aa: CASSRSRSDSSNSPLHF; cdr3_nt: TGTGCCAGCAGCCGAAGTCGTTCGGACAGTTCGAATTCACCCCTCCACTTT; d_call: -; v_call: TRBV28; clone_size: -; j_call: TRBJ1-6
cdr3_aa: CASRASGGGAEAFF; cdr3_nt: TGTGCCAGCAGAGCTAGCGGAGGGGGGGCTGAAGCTTTCTTT; d_call: -; v_call: TRBV7-2; clone_size: -; j_call: TRBJ1-1
cdr3_aa: CASTLDTSYNSPLHF; cdr3_nt: TGTGCCAGCACCTTGGACACATCCTATAATTCACCCCTCCACTTT; d_call: -; v_call: TRBV2; clone_size: -; j_call: TRBJ1-6
cdr3_aa: CASSLAGSGANVLTF; cdr3_nt: TGTGCCAGCAGCTTAGCGGGATCTGGGGCCAACGTCCTGACTTTC; d_call: -; v_call: TRBV7-2; clone_size: -; j_call: TRBJ2-6
cdr3_aa: CASSLPGTSGRRQFF; cdr3_nt: TGTGCCAGCAGCTTACCCGGGACTAGCGGGAGGCGGCAGTTCTTC; d_call: TRBD2; v_call: TRBV7-2; clone_size: -; j_call: TRBJ2-1
cdr3_aa: CASSDNTDTQYF; cdr3_nt: TGTGCCAGCAGTGACAACACAGATACGCAGTATTTT; d_call: -; v_call: TRBV2; clone_size: once; j_call: TRBJ2-3
cdr3_aa: CAISGDSWQPQHF; cdr3_nt: TGTGCCATCAGCGGGGACAGCTGGCAGCCCCAGCATTTT; d_call: TRBD1; v_call: TRBV10-3; clone_size: -; j_call: TRBJ1-5
cdr3_aa: CASRLSVSNQPQHF; cdr3_nt: TGTGCCAGCCGATTATCAGTTAGCAATCAGCCCCAGCATTTT; d_call: -; v_call: TRBV28; clone_size: -; j_call: TRBJ1-5
cdr3_aa: CASSEFRYEQYF; cdr3_nt: TGTGCCAGCTCAGAGTTCCGCTACGAGCAGTACTTC; d_call: -; v_call: TRBV18; clone_size: -; j_call: TRBJ2-7
cdr3_aa: CASSYGTGYTDTQYF; cdr3_nt: TGTGCCAGCAGTTACGGGACAGGGTACACAGATACGCAGTATTTT; d_call: TRBD1; v_call: TRBV6-5; clone_size: -; j_call: TRBJ2-3
cdr3_aa: CASSPSPQAQPNYGYTF; cdr3_nt: TGTGCCAGCAGCCCCTCTCCGCAGGCGCAGCCAAACTATGGCTACACCTTC; d_call: -; v_call: TRBV11-2; clone_size: -; j_call: TRBJ1-2
cdr3_aa: CASSAGGGFEKLFF; cdr3_nt: TGTGCCAGCAGTGCCGGAGGGGGGTTCGAAAAACTGTTTTTT; d_call: -; v_call: TRBV28; clone_size: -; j_call: TRBJ1-4
cdr3_aa: CSVVPIPAGQGARQYF; cdr3_nt: TGCAGCGTTGTCCCAATCCCCGCGGGACAGGGGGCAAGGCAGTACTTC; d_call: TRBD1; v_call: TRBV29-1; clone_size: -; j_call: TRBJ2-7
cdr3_aa: CASSQDPRGSYNSPLHF; cdr3_nt: TGCGCCAGCAGCCAAGACCCCCGGGGCTCCTATAATTCACCCCTCCACTTT; d_call: -; v_call: TRBV4-1; clone_size: -; j_call: TRBJ1-6